This T cell receptor beta chain originates from a study of blood T cell repertoires in COVID-19. Across the study: The United States, Italy and Spain provided the acute and convalescent COVID-19 samples. In each case, the material was cDNA or gDNA derived from T cells, B-cell-depleted T cells, or PBMCs.

Per the study methods: Reference gene primer amplification gave nucleated cell count estimates. Here immunoSEQ multiplex PCR was the method, and the copy in TCRdb shows in-frame clones only, minus some. Clone size and the V and J calls come from that table; the DNA yielded D and trimming. This sample has about 100,000 clones, with about 89% found just once. Germline values: CDR1 MGHDK, CDR2 SYGVNS. The CDR3 loop spans 15 amino acids. The V gene end was trimmed by 8 bases and the J gene end by 2 bases; junction bases not matched to a gene: 10. This clonotype was sampled from a man between 45 and 60 years old with active COVID-19. This rearrangement joins TRBV25-1 to TRBJ2-7; TRBD2 matches 9 bases. The sequenced material came from peripheral blood. CDR3 protein: CASSRVAGDTYEQYF. The CDR3 bases are TGTGCCAGCTCGAGGGTAGCGGGGGATACCTACGAGCAGTACTTC.